Listed here is a single T cell receptor beta chain. The antigen is not known. The planned depth of sequencing spanned 1 in 200,000 to 1 in 1 million T cells. Clones were read by immunoSEQ multiplex PCR, and TCRdb kept only the in-frame ones, dropping some. This sample has some 130,000 clones, with 70% to 80% found just once. These data belong to a study of cytotoxic CD8 clonotypes in ibrutinib-treated CLL. The wider study: Responses: 24 partial, 2 complete; after median roughly 63 months, roughly 15 stayed remitted, some twelve progressed. General study findings and limits: Upon ibrutinib response clonality rose, and upon progression it fell back toward baseline.

Roughly 2.2 micrograms of genomic DNA from cryopreserved PBMCs went into TCR beta libraries. The CDR3 runs 14 residues. V was pared by 4 bases and J by 5 bases, with 12 bases between. The germline gives CDR1 MNHEY, CDR2 SVGAGI. The receptor was isolated from a human donor with chronic lymphocytic leukemia. This chain links TRBV6-5 with TRBJ1-3; the D gene is possibly TRBD1 (6 bases). Sequences were derived from PBMCs, sampled after 24 months of ibrutinib treatment. CDR3 DNA: TGTGCCAGCAGTTCCGGGACACAGAGAAACACCATATATTTT. This gives the protein CASSSGTQRNTIYF.